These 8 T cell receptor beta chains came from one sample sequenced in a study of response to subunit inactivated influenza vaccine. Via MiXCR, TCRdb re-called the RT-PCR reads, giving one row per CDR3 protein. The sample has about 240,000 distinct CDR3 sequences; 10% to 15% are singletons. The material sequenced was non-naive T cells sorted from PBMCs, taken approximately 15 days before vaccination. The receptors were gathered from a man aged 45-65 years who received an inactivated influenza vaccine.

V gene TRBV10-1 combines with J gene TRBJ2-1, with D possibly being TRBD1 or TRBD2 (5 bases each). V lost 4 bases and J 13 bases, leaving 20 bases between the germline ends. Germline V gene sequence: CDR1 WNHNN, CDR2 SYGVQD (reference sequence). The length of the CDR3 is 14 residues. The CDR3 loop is CASSAQGGGKGQFF. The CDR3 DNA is TGCGCCAGCAGTGCCCAGGGTGGGGGTAAGGGTCAGTTCTTC.

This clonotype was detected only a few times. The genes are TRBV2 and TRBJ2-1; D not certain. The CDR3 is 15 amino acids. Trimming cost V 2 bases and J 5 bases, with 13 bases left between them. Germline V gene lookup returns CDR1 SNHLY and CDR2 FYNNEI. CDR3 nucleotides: TGTGCCAGCAGTGAAATATGGGCAGCCGACAATGAGCAGTTCTTC. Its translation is CASSEIWAADNEQFF.

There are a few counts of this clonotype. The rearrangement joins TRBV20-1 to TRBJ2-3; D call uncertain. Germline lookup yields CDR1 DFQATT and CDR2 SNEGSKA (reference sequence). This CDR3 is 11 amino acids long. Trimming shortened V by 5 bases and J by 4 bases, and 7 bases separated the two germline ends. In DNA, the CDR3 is TGCAGTGCTTGGGATTCAGATACGCAGTATTTT. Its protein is CSAWDSDTQYF.

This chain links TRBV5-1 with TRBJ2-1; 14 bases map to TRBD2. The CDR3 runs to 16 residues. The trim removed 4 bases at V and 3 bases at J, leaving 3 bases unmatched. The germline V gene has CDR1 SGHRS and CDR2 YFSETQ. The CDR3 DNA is TGCGCCAGCAGCGGGACTAGCGGGAGCCTCTACAATGAGCAGTTCTTC. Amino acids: CASSGTSGSLYNEQFF.

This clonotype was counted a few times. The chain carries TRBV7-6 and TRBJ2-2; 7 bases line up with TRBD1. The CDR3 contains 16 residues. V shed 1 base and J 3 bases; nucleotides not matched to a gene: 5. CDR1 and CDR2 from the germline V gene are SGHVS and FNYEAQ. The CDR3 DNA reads TGTGCCAGCAGCTTAGGACAGGGAAGGGACACCGGGGAGCTGTTTTTT. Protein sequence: CASSLGQGRDTGELFF.

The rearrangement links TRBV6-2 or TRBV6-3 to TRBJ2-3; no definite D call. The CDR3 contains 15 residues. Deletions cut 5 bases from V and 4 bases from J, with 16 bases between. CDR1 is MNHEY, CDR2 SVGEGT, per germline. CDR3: CASSGSGTLPDTQYF. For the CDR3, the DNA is TGTGCCAGCAGTGGGTCGGGTACCCTCCCAGATACGCAGTATTTT.

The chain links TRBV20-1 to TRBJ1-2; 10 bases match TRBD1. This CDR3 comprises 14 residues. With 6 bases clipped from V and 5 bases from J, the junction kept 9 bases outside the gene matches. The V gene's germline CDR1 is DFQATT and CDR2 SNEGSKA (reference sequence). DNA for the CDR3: TGCAGTGCGACCCTCGGACAGGGGGGATATGGCTACACCTTC. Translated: CSATLGQGGYGYTF.

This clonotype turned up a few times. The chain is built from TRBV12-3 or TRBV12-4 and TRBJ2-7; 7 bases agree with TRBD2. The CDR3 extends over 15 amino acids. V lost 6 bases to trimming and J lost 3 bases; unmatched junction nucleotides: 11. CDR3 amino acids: CASSPSGAGFYEQYF. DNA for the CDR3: TGTGCCAGCAGCCCAAGCGGGGCGGGCTTCTACGAGCAGTACTTC.